The 21 T cell receptor beta chains given below trace back to one sample, sequenced in a study of T cell changes during pregnancy in multiple sclerosis. Sequencing was performed with immunoSEQ multiplex PCR; in TCRdb, only in-frame clones are kept and a portion is missing. The sample shows around 42,000 clones, about nine tenths of them seen only once. The source was CD4+ T cells from peripheral blood mononuclear cells, collected before pregnancy. These receptors originate from a female donor with multiple sclerosis, enrolled in a pregnancy study.

The chain links TRBV15 to TRBJ1-4; a possible D gene is TRBD1 (5 bases). CDR3 length: 15 residues. Germline V CDR1 and CDR2: LNHNV, YYDKDF (reference sequence). V was shortened by 0 bases and J by 3 bases, with 8 bases between the two germline ends. The CDR3 is CATSRDRGANEKLFF. In nucleotides, the CDR3 is TGTGCCACCAGCAGAGATCGGGGGGCTAATGAAAAACTGTTTTTT. Supplemented by reference TRBV15 and TRBJ1-4, the full variable domain reads DAMVIQNPRYQVTQFGKPVTLSCSQTLNHNVMYWYQQKSSQAPKLLFHYYDKDFNNEADTPDNFQSRRPNTSFCFLDIRSPGLGDTAMYLCATSRDRGANEKLFFGSGTQLSVL.

The chain combines TRBV6-6 with TRBJ1-2, with a possible D match to TRBD1 (6 bases). The CDR3 contains 15 residues. Trimming pared 4 bases from V and 13 bases from J, leaving 25 bases between. Germline V gene sequence: CDR1 MNHNY, CDR2 SVGAGI (reference sequence). CDR3 loop: CASSWSDSLPSAFTF. The CDR3 coding sequence is TGTGCCAGCAGTTGGTCGGACAGCCTCCCTTCAGCGTTCACCTTC.

This sequence joins TRBV5-4 and TRBJ1-1; TRBD1 is a possible D gene (5 bases). CDR3 size: 15 residues. Germline V gives CDR1 SGHNT, CDR2 YYREEE (reference sequence). Trimming cost V 3 bases and J 5 bases, with 17 bases left between them. The CDR3 coding sequence is TGTGCCAGCAGCTCTCCCCAGGGCCAAGGTACTGAAGCTTTCTTT. It specifies CASSSPQGQGTEAFF.

The chain carries TRBV7-3 and TRBJ1-6, with no clear D. This CDR3 comprises 13 residues. Germline CDR1 is SGHTA and CDR2 is FQGTGA. V was clipped by 3 bases and J by 4 bases, with 4 bases between them. In DNA, the CDR3 is TGTGCCAGCAGCTTTACATATAATTCACCCCTCCACTTT. Its translation is CASSFTYNSPLHF.

The rearrangement joins TRBV7-6 to TRBJ1-1; 8 nucleotides align to TRBD1. Germline lookup yields CDR1 SGHVS and CDR2 FNYEAQ. This CDR3 has 15 residues. V shed 1 base, J shed 4 bases, and the junction held 5 bases outside the gene matches. The CDR3 bases are TGTGCCAGCAGCTTAGTACAGGGGGTTAGCACTGAAGCTTTCTTT. Translating gives CASSLVQGVSTEAFF.

Here the CDR3 DNA reads TGTGCCAGTAGTGCAACTCGACAGTTCAGCACAGATACGCAGTATTTT. This codes for CASSATRQFSTDTQYF. The V gene is TRBV19, the J gene TRBJ2-3, with D perhaps TRBD1 (5 bases). Germline values: CDR1 LNHDA, CDR2 SQIVND (reference sequence). This CDR3 spans 16 amino acids. Trimming cost V 5 bases and J 0 bases, with 15 bases left between them. The complete variable domain, with remaining parts taken from reference TRBV19 and TRBJ2-3, reads DGGITQSPKYLFRKEGQNVTLSCEQNLNHDAMYWYRQDPGQGLRLIYYSQIVNDFQKGDIAEGYSVSREKKESFPLTVTSAQKNPTAFYLCASSATRQFSTDTQYFGPGTRLTVL.

The V gene is TRBV5-4, the J gene TRBJ1-6; TRBD1 agrees at 8 bases. CDR3 length: 14 amino acids. With V trimmed by 3 bases and J by 11 bases, 7 bases remained unmatched. Germline V gene sequence: CDR1 SGHNT, CDR2 YYREEE (reference sequence). The CDR3 region has the DNA TGTGCCAGCAGCTCCCAAGGACAGGGAGCACCCCTCCACTTT. Translating it yields CASSSQGQGAPLHF.

The J gene is TRBJ1-3, the V gene TRBV7-3; 7 bases map to TRBD1. The germline CDR1 and CDR2 sequences are SGHTA and FQGTGA. With 5 bases clipped from V and 4 bases from J, the junction kept 5 bases outside the gene matches. This CDR3 has 14 amino acids. CDR3 DNA: TGTGCCAGCAGCCAGACAGGGTTCGGAAACACCATATATTTT. Protein sequence: CASSQTGFGNTIYF.

The CDR3 is CASSLGQYNEQFF. Here the CDR3 DNA reads TGTGCCAGCTCACTGGGACAGTACAATGAGCAGTTCTTC. The chain uses TRBV18 and TRBJ2-1; TRBD1 matches at 7 bases. Germline CDR1 and CDR2: KGHSH and LQKENI. V was clipped by 4 bases and J by 4 bases; unmatched bases: 1. The CDR3 covers 13 residues. Variable domain in full (rest from reference TRBV18 and TRBJ2-1): NAGVMQNPRHLVRRRGQEARLRCSPMKGHSHVYWYRQLPEEGLKFMVYLQKENIIDESGMPKERFSAEFPKEGPSILRIQQVVRGDSAAYFCASSLGQYNEQFFGPGTRLTVL.

This chain joins TRBV7-3 and TRBJ1-1; no clear D. Germline V CDR1 and CDR2: SGHTA, FQGTGA. V lost 5 bases and J lost 0, with 10 bases in between. The CDR3 has 14 residues. The CDR3 spells CASSPGRLNTEAFF. The CDR3, as DNA: TGTGCCAGCAGCCCCGGGAGGCTGAACACTGAAGCTTTCTTT. Supplemented by reference TRBV7-3 and TRBJ1-1, the full variable domain reads GAGVSQTPSNKVTEKGKYVELRCDPISGHTALYWYRQSLGQGPEFLIYFQGTGAADDSGLPNDRFFAVRPEGSVSTLKIQRTERGDSAVYLCASSPGRLNTEAFFGQGTRLTVV.

V usage is TRBV7-9 and J usage is TRBJ1-5; 7 nucleotides agree with TRBD1. The V gene's germline CDR1 is SEHNR and CDR2 FQNEAQ (reference sequence). The length of the CDR3 is 19 residues. V was clipped by 0 bases and J by 3 bases; unmatched bases: 14. The CDR3, as DNA: TGTGCCAGCAGCTTAGCGAGGCCGGACAGGCCAACCTTCAATCAGCCCCAGCATTTT. Protein: CASSLARPDRPTFNQPQHF.

The CDR3 loop is CASSYEGGGSHEQFF. The CDR3, as DNA: TGTGCCAGCAGCTACGAGGGGGGGGGCTCCCATGAGCAGTTCTTC. V is TRBV9 and J is TRBJ2-1; tentative D call: TRBD2 (7 bases). V dropped 4 bases and J dropped 8 bases, with 19 bases sitting between them. CDR3 length: 15 residues. In germline, CDR1 is SGDLS, CDR2 YYNGEE. The variable domain in full, completed from reference TRBV9 and TRBJ2-1, reads DSGVTQTPKHLITATGQRVTLRCSPRSGDLSVYWYQQSLDQGLQFLIQYYNGEERAKGNILERFSAQQFPDLHSELNLSSLELGDSALYFCASSYEGGGSHEQFFGPGTRLTVL.

The gene calls are TRBV6-5 and TRBJ2-7; tentative D call: TRBD1 (6 bases). The germline V and J ends were trimmed by 2 bases and 6 bases, with 14 bases remaining between them. There are 14 residues in the CDR3. The V gene's germline CDR1 is MNHEY and CDR2 SVGAGI. As DNA, the CDR3 is TGTGCCAGCAGTTACCCCAACAGGGCGGGCGAGCAGTACTTC. It yields the protein CASSYPNRAGEQYF.

The sample holds one count of this clone. The chain is built from TRBV29-1 and TRBJ2-7, with TRBD1 matching 7 bases. The length of the CDR3 is 14 residues. The junction had 11 bases not matched to a gene; V was cut back by 7 bases and J by 2 bases. Germline V gives CDR1 SQVTM, CDR2 ANQGSEA. CDR3 in DNA: TGCAGCGGTACACTAGGACAGGCGCCCTACGAGCAGTACTTC. This encodes CSGTLGQAPYEQYF.

The gene calls are TRBV7-6 and TRBJ2-2; 11 bases align to TRBD1. CDR1 is SGHVS and CDR2 is FNYEAQ in the germline V gene. This CDR3 has 14 residues. Losses at the gene ends were 5 bases for V and 6 bases for J; bases not matched to a gene: 2. The CDR3, as DNA: TGTGCCAGCAGCGGGACAGGGGGGTCCGGGGAGCTGTTTTTT. It codes for CASSGTGGSGELFF.

This rearrangement joins TRBV25-1 to TRBJ1-1; 9 bases agree with TRBD1. This CDR3 region has 15 residues. V gave up 3 bases and J gave up 6 bases; unmatched junction bases: 8. The germline V gene encodes CDR1 MGHDK and CDR2 SYGVNS. The CDR3 sequence is CASSDNPGTGSEAFF. The CDR3 DNA is TGTGCCAGCAGTGATAACCCTGGGACAGGGTCTGAAGCTTTCTTT.

The chain has TRBV7-3 and TRBJ2-7; D is perhaps TRBD1 (6 bases). Germline values: CDR1 SGHTA, CDR2 FQGTGA. The CDR3 is 13 amino acids. The V end was cut by 0 bases, the J end by 5 bases, with 8 bases between. This CDR3 is CASSLTRGHEQYF. The DNA of the CDR3 is TGTGCCAGCAGCTTAACCAGGGGCCACGAGCAGTACTTC.

The chain has TRBV19 and TRBJ1-6; D unclear. There are 14 residues in the CDR3. Germline values: CDR1 LNHDA, CDR2 SQIVND (reference sequence). V shed 3 bases and J shed 7 bases, with 10 bases lying between them. The CDR3 protein is CASSIPGPNSPLHF. DNA for the CDR3: TGTGCCAGTAGTATTCCAGGCCCCAATTCACCCCTCCACTTT.

The rearrangement joins TRBV6-6 to TRBJ2-5; D may be TRBD2 (5 bases). Germline V gives CDR1 MNHNY, CDR2 SVGAGI (reference sequence). Trimming took off 5 bases at V and 5 bases at J, with 9 bases between the two ends. The length of the CDR3 is 12 residues. The CDR3 DNA is TGTGCCAGCAGTCTAGCCAAGGAGACCCAGTACTTC. It translates to CASSLAKETQYF.

The gene calls are TRBV7-9 and TRBJ2-3; 14 positions match TRBD2. In germline, CDR1 is SEHNR, CDR2 FQNEAQ (reference sequence). This CDR3 contains 16 residues. Trimming took 5 bases from V and 3 from J; bases not matched to a gene: 4. CDR3 sequence (DNA): TGTGCCAGCAGCCTCGGGACTAGCGGGGGTACAGATACGCAGTATTTT. Translated, it gives CASSLGTSGGTDTQYF.

The CDR3 protein is CASSRFIREIAEAFF. DNA of the CDR3: TGTGCCAGCAGCCGATTCATCAGGGAAATAGCTGAAGCTTTCTTT. The V gene is TRBV5-6, the J gene TRBJ1-1; tentative D call: TRBD1 (5 bases). The CDR3 is made up of 15 amino acids. The V and J ends lost 4 bases and 6 bases respectively, with 19 bases between them. The germline gives CDR1 SGHDT, CDR2 YYEEEE.